Sequencing of this T cell receptor beta chain was carried out in a study of OX40 agonist ivuxolimab in advanced cancers. Background on the study: Among those treated, three patients had partial responses, one with hepatocellular carcinoma and two with cutaneous melanoma.

On this clone itself: Its cognate antigen is unknown.

A history of autoimmune disease or systemic immunosuppression excluded patients. Samples of blood were obtained at baseline, on cycle 4 day 1, and on cycle 7 day 1. Assay: immunoSEQ multiplex PCR; the TCRdb copy retains only in-frame clones and omits some. The sample has about 84,000 clones, approximately 88% seen once. General study findings and limits: Among the lowest peripheral clonal expansion occurred in 0.1-3.0 mg/kg partial responders.

Germline V CDR1 and CDR2: LNHDA, SQIVND (reference sequence). The CDR3 length is 15 residues. V was clipped by 2 bases and J by 1 base, with 11 bases between them. This clonotype was sampled from an adult with an advanced solid tumor such as melanoma, head and neck, liver or kidney cancer. The V and J genes are TRBV19 and TRBJ1-2; D gene ambiguous. Sequencing used CD4+ or CD8+ T cells sorted from blood, obtained in a trial of the OX40 agonist ivuxolimab. The CDR3, as DNA: TGTGCCAGTAGTATAACCGAGGAAGGTAACTATGGCTACACCTTC. Encoded protein: CASSITEEGNYGYTF.